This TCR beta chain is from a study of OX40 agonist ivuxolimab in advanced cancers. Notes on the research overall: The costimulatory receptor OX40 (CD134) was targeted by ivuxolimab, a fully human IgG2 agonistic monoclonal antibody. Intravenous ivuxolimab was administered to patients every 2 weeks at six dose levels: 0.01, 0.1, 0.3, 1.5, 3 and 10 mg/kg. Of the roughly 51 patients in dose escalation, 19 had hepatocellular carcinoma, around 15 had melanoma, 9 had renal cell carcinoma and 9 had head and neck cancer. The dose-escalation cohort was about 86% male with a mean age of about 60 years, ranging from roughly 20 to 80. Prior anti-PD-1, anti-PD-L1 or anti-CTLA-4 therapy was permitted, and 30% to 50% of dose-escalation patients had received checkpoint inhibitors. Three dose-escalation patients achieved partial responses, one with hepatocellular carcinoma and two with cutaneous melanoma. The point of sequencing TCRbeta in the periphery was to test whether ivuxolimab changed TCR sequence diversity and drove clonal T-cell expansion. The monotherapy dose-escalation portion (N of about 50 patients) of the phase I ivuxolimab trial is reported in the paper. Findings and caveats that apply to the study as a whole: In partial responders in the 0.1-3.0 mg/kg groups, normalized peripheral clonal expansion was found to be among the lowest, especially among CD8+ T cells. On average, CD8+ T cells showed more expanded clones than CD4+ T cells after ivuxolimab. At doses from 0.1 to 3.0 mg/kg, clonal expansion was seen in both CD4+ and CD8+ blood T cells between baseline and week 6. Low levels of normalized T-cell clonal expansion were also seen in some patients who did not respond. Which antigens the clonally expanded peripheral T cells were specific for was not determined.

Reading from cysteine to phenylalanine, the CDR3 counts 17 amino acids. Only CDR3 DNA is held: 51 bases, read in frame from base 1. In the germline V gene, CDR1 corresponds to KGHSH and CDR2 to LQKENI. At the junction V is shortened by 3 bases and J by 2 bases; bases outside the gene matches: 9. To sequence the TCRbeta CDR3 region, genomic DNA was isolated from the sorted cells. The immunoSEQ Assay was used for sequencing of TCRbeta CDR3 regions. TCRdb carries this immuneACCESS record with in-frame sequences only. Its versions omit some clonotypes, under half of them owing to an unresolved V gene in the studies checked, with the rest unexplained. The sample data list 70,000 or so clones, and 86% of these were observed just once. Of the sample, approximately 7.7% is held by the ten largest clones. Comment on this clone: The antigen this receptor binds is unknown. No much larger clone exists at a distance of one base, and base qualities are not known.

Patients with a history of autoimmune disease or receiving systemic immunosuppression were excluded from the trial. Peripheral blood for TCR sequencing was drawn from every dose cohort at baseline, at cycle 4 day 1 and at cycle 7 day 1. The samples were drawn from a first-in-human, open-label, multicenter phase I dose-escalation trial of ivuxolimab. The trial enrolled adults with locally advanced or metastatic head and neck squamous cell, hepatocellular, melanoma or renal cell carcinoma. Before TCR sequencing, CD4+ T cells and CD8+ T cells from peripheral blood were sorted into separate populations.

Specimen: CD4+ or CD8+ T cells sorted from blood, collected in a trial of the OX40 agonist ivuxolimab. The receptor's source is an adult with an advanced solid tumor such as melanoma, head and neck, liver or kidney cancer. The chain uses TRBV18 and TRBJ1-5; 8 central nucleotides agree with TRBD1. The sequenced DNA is TGTGCCAGCTCACCTTCTTTTTTACAGGGGGGCAATCAGCCCCAGCATTTT. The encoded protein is CASSPSFLQGGNQPQHF.